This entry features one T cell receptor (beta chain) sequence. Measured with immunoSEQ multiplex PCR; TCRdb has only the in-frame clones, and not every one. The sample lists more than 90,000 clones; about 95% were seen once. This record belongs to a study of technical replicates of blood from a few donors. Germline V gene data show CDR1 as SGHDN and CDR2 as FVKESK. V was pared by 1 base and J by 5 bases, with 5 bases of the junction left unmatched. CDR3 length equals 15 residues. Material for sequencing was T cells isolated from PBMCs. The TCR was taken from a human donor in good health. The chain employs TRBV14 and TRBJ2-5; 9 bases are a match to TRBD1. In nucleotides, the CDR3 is TGTGCCAGCAGCCAAGTGGACGGACAGGGGGAGACCCAGTACTTC. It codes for CASSQVDGQGETQYF.